What follows are 25 T cell receptor beta chains derived from one specimen sequenced in a study of T cells after yellow fever vaccination. TCRdb used MiXCR to reprocess the 5' RACE reads, holding one entry per CDR3 protein. There are about 340,000 distinct CDR3 sequences in the sample; 3.5% to 4.5% occur only once, and more than 20% lies in the top ten. Sequencing used PBMCs, obtained 5 days after the yellow fever booster vaccination. These receptors were collected from a man aged 18 to 30 who received the YFV17D yellow fever vaccine.

The genes are TRBV7-2 and TRBJ2-2; D uncertain. The V end lost 3 bases, the J end lost 0 bases, and 11 bases lay between the germline ends. CDR3 length equals 16 residues. From germline, CDR1 is SGHTA and CDR2 FQGNSA. CDR3 nucleotide sequence: TGTGCCAGCAGCTTGACGGTCAGCGCGAACACCGGGGAGCTGTTTTTT. Encoded protein: CASSLTVSANTGELFF.

The chain carries TRBV3-1 and TRBJ2-5; D gene unclear. CDR3 length: 13 amino acids. V was clipped by 4 bases and J by 2 bases, with 8 bases between them. CDR1 is LGHDT and CDR2 is YNNKEL in the germline V gene (reference sequence). The CDR3 reads CASSPSRQETQYF. The DNA of the CDR3 is TGTGCCAGCAGCCCTAGTAGGCAAGAGACCCAGTACTTC.

This clonotype was detected only a few times. The chain couples TRBV9 to TRBJ2-1; the match to TRBD2 covers 7 bases. J gave up 0 bases and V 3 bases, and 6 bases lay outside the gene matches. There are 16 residues in the CDR3. The germline V gene has CDR1 SGDLS and CDR2 YYNGEE. The CDR3 here is CASSGEGGGSYNEQFF. CDR3 DNA: TGTGCCAGCAGCGGGGAGGGAGGCGGCTCCTACAATGAGCAGTTCTTC.

Remarks on this clonotype: At one end, the junction sequence differs from germline, possibly due to a read error. The chain couples TRBV6-6 to TRBJ1-4; 9 nucleotides align to TRBD1. The CDR3 runs to 14 residues. Germline-derived CDR1 and CDR2 are MNHNY and SVGAGI (reference sequence). CDR3 residues: CASSLDRGNEQLFF. The CDR3 DNA is TGTGCCAGCAGCCTGGACAGGGGTAATGAACAACTGTTTTTT.

This clonotype has a count of ten or more. The rearrangement uses TRBV4-1 and TRBJ1-5; TRBD1 might be the D (6 bases). The germline V gene encodes CDR1 MGHRA and CDR2 YSYEKL. CDR3 length equals 15 residues. V was trimmed by 4 bases and J by 6 bases, leaving 16 bases between them. Here the CDR3 reads CASSPYGQYSQPQHF. The CDR3 coding sequence is TGCGCCAGCAGCCCGTACGGACAGTATAGTCAGCCCCAGCATTTT.

The genes are TRBV5-4 and TRBJ1-2; 9 bases match TRBD1. Germline lookup yields CDR1 SGHNT and CDR2 YYREEE (reference sequence). This CDR3 has 15 amino acids. The junction had 4 bases not matched to a gene; V was cut back by 2 bases and J by 2 bases. The CDR3 DNA reads as TGTGCCAGCAGCTTAACAGGGGGCAGAAACTATGGCTACACCTTC. Translation gives CASSLTGGRNYGYTF.

This rearrangement joins TRBV10-1 to TRBJ2-3, with 11 bases identical to TRBD2. Losses at the gene ends were 0 bases for V and 0 bases for J; bases not matched to a gene: 14. The CDR3 runs 21 residues. Germline CDR1 WNHNN, CDR2 SYGVQD (reference sequence). In DNA, the CDR3 is TGCGCCAGCAGTGAGTCGGTCCTAGCGGGGGGTAGGTCCCTAAGCACAGATACGCAGTATTTT. Its protein product is CASSESVLAGGRSLSTDTQYF.

This clonotype was observed many times. This CDR3 reads CASSPRDRNEKLFF. CDR3 nucleotide sequence: TGTGCCAGCAGTCCCCGGGACAGGAATGAAAAACTGTTTTTT. The chain links TRBV12-3 or TRBV12-4 to TRBJ1-4; 8 bases align to TRBD1. The CDR3 has 14 residues. V dropped 5 bases and J dropped 5; count of bases not matched to a gene: 4.

The sample holds a few counts of this clonotype. The V and J genes are TRBV24-1 and TRBJ2-3; D is perhaps TRBD1 (7 bases). Germline V lookup: CDR1 KGHDR, CDR2 SFDVKD. V gave up 7 bases and J gave up 5 bases, with 15 bases separating them. CDR3 size: 14 residues. This chain's CDR3 is CATSRQGGKDTQYF. CDR3 nucleotide sequence: TGTGCCACCAGCCGACAGGGAGGAAAAGATACGCAGTATTTT.

This clonotype was recorded at least ten times. The chain links TRBV7-9 to TRBJ2-5, with D uncertain. CDR1 and CDR2 (germline): SEHNR, FQNEAQ (reference sequence). The CDR3 extends over 13 amino acids. With 5 bases removed from V and 4 bases from J, the gap between germline ends came to 11 bases. CDR3 amino acids: CASSAEPAETQYF. The CDR3 bases are TGTGCCAGCAGCGCCGAGCCCGCAGAGACCCAGTACTTC.

This clonotype was picked up many times. This sequence joins TRBV7-2 and TRBJ2-1; the D is unclear. V dropped 3 bases and J dropped 10 bases, with 16 bases sitting between them. The V gene's germline CDR1 is SGHTA and CDR2 FQGNSA. The CDR3 sequence is 14 residues long. CDR3: CASSLFAMAPEQFF. CDR3 nucleotides: TGTGCCAGCAGCTTGTTCGCCATGGCCCCCGAGCAGTTCTTC.

The table lists this clonotype with a few counts. This chain connects TRBV7-9 to TRBJ1-5, with TRBD1 matching over 7 bases. With 4 bases clipped from V and 5 bases from J, the junction kept 5 bases outside the gene matches. Germline V gene data show CDR1 as SEHNR and CDR2 as FQNEAQ (reference sequence). The CDR3 is 14 amino acids. CDR3 nucleotides: TGTGCCAGCAGCTCCGGACAGGTAGATCAGCCCCAGCATTTT. Its translation: CASSSGQVDQPQHF.

The chain joins TRBV7-2 to TRBJ1-2; the D is unclear. Germline-derived CDR1 and CDR2 are SGHTA and FQGNSA. The CDR3 covers 12 residues. V lost 0 bases, J lost 8 bases, and 7 bases lay in between. For the CDR3, the DNA is TGTGCCAGCAGCTTAGCAAGGGAAGGCTACACCTTC. This translates into CASSLAREGYTF.

The sample holds many counts of this clonotype. The DNA of the CDR3 is TGCGCCAGCAGTAAAACCGGGACAGGGGAGACCTACGAGCAGTACTTC. This translates into CASSKTGTGETYEQYF. The genes are TRBV5-1 and TRBJ2-7; 10 positions match TRBD1. V lost 5 bases to trimming and J lost 2 bases; unmatched junction nucleotides: 10. Germline CDR1 is SGHRS and CDR2 is YFSETQ. This CDR3 is built from 16 residues.

This clonotype has more than one count but fewer than ten. V gene TRBV29-1 combines with J gene TRBJ2-7; TRBD2 matches 7 bases. V shed 3 bases and J 7 bases; nucleotides not matched to a gene: 3. The CDR3 sequence is 11 residues long. Per the germline V gene, CDR1 is SQVTM and CDR2 is ANQGSEA. CDR3 sequence (DNA): TGCAGCGTTGAGGACGGGGGGGAGCAGTACTTC. As protein: CSVEDGGEQYF.

This clonotype was counted between two and nine times. This rearrangement joins TRBV20-1 to TRBJ1-2; 7 nucleotides agree with TRBD1. Per germline, CDR1 DFQATT and CDR2 SNEGSKA (reference sequence). V gave up 5 bases and J gave up 4 bases; unmatched junction bases: 10. The CDR3 loop spans 14 amino acids. The CDR3 loop reads CSASTQTGAYGYTF. The DNA of the CDR3 is TGCAGTGCTTCCACCCAAACAGGGGCCTATGGCTACACCTTC.

This clonotype was counted many times. The rearrangement joins TRBV12-3 or TRBV12-4 to TRBJ2-1; D gene unclear. This CDR3 spans 14 amino acids. V was cut by 7 bases and J by 5 bases, with 15 bases left in between. The CDR3 nucleotides are TGTGCCAGCACCGTGGCCCAGGCCAACAATGAGCAGTTCTTC. Translating gives CASTVAQANNEQFF.

This clonotype was found a few times. The chain has TRBV12-3 or TRBV12-4 and TRBJ2-3; no clear D gene. Trimming took off 5 bases at V and 0 bases at J, with 9 bases between the two ends. The CDR3 is made up of 14 amino acids. For the CDR3, the DNA is TGTGCCAGCAGTCTAGACCCTAGCACAGATACGCAGTATTTT. As protein: CASSLDPSTDTQYF.

In its sample, this clonotype was seen many times. V and J are TRBV7-2 and TRBJ2-7, with 11 bases aligning to TRBD1. The CDR3 is 14 residues long. CDR1 is SGHTA, CDR2 FQGNSA, per germline. J was trimmed by 6 bases and V by 5 bases; bases with no gene match: 6. The CDR3 DNA reads as TGTGCCAGCAGCACCGGGACAGGGGGACGCGAGCAGTACTTC. It translates to CASSTGTGGREQYF.

This clonotype was found a few times. V is TRBV4-1 and J is TRBJ1-5; D gene unclear. With 0 bases removed from V and 7 bases from J, the gap between germline ends came to 10 bases. Germline-derived CDR1 and CDR2 are MGHRA and YSYEKL. The CDR3 totals 14 residues. CDR3 in amino acids: CASSQEGRRQPQHF. For the CDR3, the DNA is TGCGCCAGCAGCCAAGAGGGGAGGAGGCAGCCCCAGCATTTT.

This clonotype was observed a few times. The J gene is TRBJ2-7, the V gene TRBV12-3 or TRBV12-4; D call uncertain. The CDR3 loop spans 12 amino acids. Trimming took 0 bases from V and 6 from J, leaving 6 bases between them. The CDR3 spells CASSLAGLEQYV. In nucleotides, the CDR3 is TGTGCCAGCAGTTTAGCGGGTCTCGAGCAGTACGTC.

This clonotype has ten or more counts. The V call is TRBV7-9, the J call TRBJ2-2, with 10 bases that match TRBD1. This CDR3 spans 16 amino acids. Germline values: CDR1 SEHNR, CDR2 FQNEAQ (reference sequence). V lost 5 bases, J lost 4 bases, and 7 bases stayed unmatched. CDR3 region: CASSDRDRGITGELFF. The CDR3 DNA reads as TGTGCCAGCAGCGACCGGGACAGGGGAATCACCGGGGAGCTGTTTTTT. The full variable domain, in which reference TRBV7-9 and TRBJ2-2 provide the parts outside the CDR3, is DTGVSQNPRHKITKRGQNVTFRCDPISEHNRLYWYRQTLGQGPEFLTYFQNEAQLEKSRLLSDRFSAERPKGSFSTLEIQRTEQGDSAMYLCASSDRDRGITGELFFGEGSRLTVL.

This clonotype turned up a few times. V gene TRBV29-1 combines with J gene TRBJ2-5, with TRBD2 as a possible D gene (5 bases). Looked up from germline, CDR1 is SQVTM and CDR2 is ANQGSEA. The CDR3 sequence is 17 residues long. Trimming pared 0 bases from V and 4 bases from J, leaving 21 bases between. This CDR3 is CSVEDLKADPRGETQYF. The CDR3 DNA is TGCAGCGTTGAAGATCTCAAAGCGGATCCAAGAGGAGAGACCCAGTACTTC.

Note on this clonotype: No DNA is shown, since the ends of the CDR3 on it are uncertain; the CDR3 is the one TCRdb lists. J is TRBJ2-2 and V is TRBV7-5; the table's TRBD2 call for D was not verified on the DNA. TRBV7-5 is tagged as a pseudogene. With termini counted, the CDR3 has 18 amino acids. The CDR3 spells CISVPEALVGSFTGELFF.

This clonotype was seen only a few times. This chain joins TRBV29-1 and TRBJ2-1; TRBD1 aligns across 7 bases. The CDR3 has 14 amino acids. In germline, CDR1 is SQVTM, CDR2 ANQGSEA. The J segment lost 7 bases and the V segment lost 3 bases, leaving 9 bases of the junction unmatched. CDR3 amino acids: CSVDKQGVRNEQFF. The CDR3 nucleotides read TGCAGCGTTGATAAGCAGGGGGTGAGGAATGAGCAGTTCTTC.